These 2 T cell receptor beta chains came from one sample sequenced in a study of blood T cell repertoires in COVID-19. TCRdb keeps only in-frame clones here, not all; method: immunoSEQ multiplex PCR. The sample holds roughly 31,000 clones; roughly 89% are singletons and the top ten take about 1.6%. The sample consisted of peripheral blood. The receptor source for this set is a man in his sixties with active COVID-19.

A few counts support this clone. The J gene is TRBJ1-2, the V gene TRBV7-9; D is perhaps TRBD1 (6 bases). Trimming took off 2 bases at V and 5 bases at J, with 9 bases between the two ends. Germline values: CDR1 SEHNR, CDR2 FQNEAQ (reference sequence). The CDR3 length is 13 residues. As DNA, the CDR3 is TGTGCCAGCAGCTTACGGACAGCATATGGCTACACCTTC. Protein product: CASSLRTAYGYTF.

The V and J genes are TRBV5-4 and TRBJ1-1, with D possibly being TRBD1 (6 bases). V dropped 4 bases and J dropped 0 bases, with 13 bases sitting between them. The CDR3 runs to 15 residues. The germline V gene has CDR1 SGHNT and CDR2 YYREEE (reference sequence). The CDR3 spells CASSERTALNTEAFF. CDR3 bases: TGTGCCAGCAGCGAGAGGACAGCTCTGAACACTGAAGCTTTCTTT.